Sequencing of this T cell receptor beta chain was carried out in a study of T cell repertoires in cytomegalovirus infection. This clonotype was seen many times. The antigen is undetermined. The CDR3 has 17 amino acids. Per the germline V gene, CDR1 is MNHEY and CDR2 is SVGAGI. With 1 base clipped from V and 8 bases from J, the junction kept 11 bases outside the gene matches. TCRdb reprocessed the reads via MiXCR and lists one record per CDR3 protein. The sample holds 68,000 or so distinct CDR3 sequences, approximately 24% seen once. The V and J genes are TRBV6-5 and TRBJ2-1, with 10 nucleotides matching TRBD2. The receptor was isolated from a human donor in good health (CMV status not recorded). Some clones in this sample may be carry-over from other donors' samples. Sequencing input: PBMCs, sequenced either directly or after in vitro stimulation (not recorded which). CDR3 residues: CASSYFKTSGFGYEQFF. Written as DNA, the CDR3 is TGTGCCAGCAGTTACTTTAAGACTAGCGGGTTTGGCTATGAGCAGTTCTTC.